These T cell receptor beta chains were read from a single sample in a study of beta chain features in type 1 diabetes. Repertoires were generated with immunoSEQ multiplex PCR, while TCRdb's copy carries only in-frame clones and drops some. The table lists about 140,000 clones, roughly 9.7% of them singletons, with 0.55% to 0.65% in the top ten. The specimen sequenced was central memory CD4+ T cells from blood. The origin of the receptors is a woman aged 40 to 50 in good health. Each CDR3 is given with its conserved first and last residue. Fields, in order: clone size, D gene, V gene, J gene, CDR3 length, CDR3 protein, CDR3 DNA. A D gene is named only where the DNA matches it firmly. Clone size is stated in some rows and not others, as once, few, many or a class when expanded.

.,TRBD2,TRBV25-1,TRBJ2-3,16,CASSGWAGGATDTQYF,TGTGCCAGCAGTGGATGGGCGGGGGGCGCGACAGATACGCAGTATTTT
.,TRBD1,TRBV5-1,TRBJ1-1,14,CASSLGTGVTEAFF,TGCGCCAGCAGCCTTGGGACAGGGGTCACTGAAGCTTTCTTT
.,.,TRBV11-1,TRBJ2-2,17,CASSLGADWGVTGELFF,TGTGCCAGCAGCTTAGGTGCGGACTGGGGGGTCACCGGGGAGCTGTTTTTT
.,TRBD2,TRBV6-5,TRBJ2-1,13,CASSSGTSDEQFF,TGTGCCAGCAGTTCCGGGACTAGCGATGAGCAGTTCTTC
many,.,TRBV11-2,TRBJ2-5,13,CASSFQGGETQYF,TGTGCCAGCAGCTTCCAGGGGGGAGAGACCCAGTACTTC
.,.,TRBV10-3,TRBJ2-2,15,CAISGGPANTGELFF,TGTGCCATCAGTGGGGGGCCCGCGAACACCGGGGAGCTGTTTTTT
.,.,TRBV7-9,TRBJ2-7,12,CASSYNRDEQYF,TGTGCCAGCAGCTACAACAGGGACGAGCAGTACTTC
few,.,TRBV29-1,TRBJ1-1,10,CSEGGTEAFF,TGCAGCGAAGGGGGAACTGAAGCTTTCTTT
.,TRBD1,TRBV11-2,TRBJ1-4,18,CASSSNHLPDRESEKLFF,TGTGCCAGCAGCTCCAATCATTTACCGGACAGGGAGAGTGAAAAACTGTTTTTT
.,TRBD2,TRBV10-1,TRBJ2-2,14,CASRLAWNTGELFF,TGCGCCAGCAGACTAGCGTGGAACACCGGGGAGCTGTTTTTT
few,TRBD1,TRBV10-3,TRBJ1-1,13,CASSPTGDTEAFF,TGTGCCAGCTCACCGACAGGGGACACTGAAGCTTTCTTT
few,.,TRBV5-1,TRBJ2-5,13,CASSSGSEETQYF,TGCGCCAGCAGCTCCGGGTCCGAAGAGACCCAGTACTTC
few,.,TRBV15,TRBJ2-1,15,CATSRAGGQGNEQFF,TGTGCCACCAGCAGAGCGGGGGGTCAGGGGAATGAGCAGTTCTTC
.,.,TRBV28,TRBJ2-3,12,CASGGLTDTQYF,TGTGCCAGCGGGGGGTTAACAGATACGCAGTATTTT
.,.,TRBV6-1,TRBJ1-4,12,CASSQALSQLFF,TGTGCCAGCAGCCAGGCATTGAGTCAACTGTTTTTT
few,.,TRBV6-1,TRBJ2-3,13,CASQGSGWDTQYF,TGTGCCAGCCAAGGTTCAGGGTGGGATACGCAGTATTTT
few,.,TRBV10-3,TRBJ1-1,14,CAISVGRMNTEAFF,TGTGCCATCAGTGTGGGGCGGATGAACACTGAAGCTTTCTTT
.,TRBD2,TRBV19,TRBJ2-1,16,CASGIKTSGPLDEQFF,TGTGCCTCTGGAATTAAGACTAGCGGACCCTTGGATGAGCAGTTCTTC
.,.,TRBV7-9,TRBJ2-3,14,CASSLAKPESTQYF,TGTGCCAGCAGCTTAGCGAAACCAGAATCTACGCAGTATTTT
few,.,TRBV7-2,TRBJ1-1,15,CASSPRTTGYNEAFF,TGTGCCAGCAGCCCACGAACGACAGGTTATAATGAAGCTTTCTTT
.,.,TRBV11-2,TRBJ1-1,14,CASSLVQGNTEAFF,TGTGCCAGCAGCCTCGTCCAGGGGAACACTGAAGCTTTCTTT
few,.,TRBV5-1,TRBJ2-1,15,CASSLGGGSGNEQFF,TGCGCCAGCAGCTTGGGTGGGGGGAGTGGCAATGAGCAGTTCTTC
.,.,TRBV11-2,TRBJ2-7,15,CASSLIGFPTTEQYF,TGTGCCAGCAGCCTCATCGGGTTTCCTACTACCGAGCAGTACTTC
few,.,TRBV7-9,TRBJ2-2,16,CASSLNLRGHTGELFF,TGTGCCAGCAGCTTAAATCTCAGGGGTCACACCGGGGAGCTGTTTTTT
few,TRBD2,TRBV19,TRBJ2-5,16,CASSTTSGVTGETQYF,TGTGCCAGTAGTACCACTAGCGGGGTCACTGGGGAGACCCAGTACTTC
.,.,TRBV11-2,TRBJ1-4,18,CASSLTGHQRMANEKLFF,TGTGCCAGCAGCCTCACGGGACACCAGAGGATGGCTAATGAAAAACTGTTTTTT
.,TRBD1,TRBV19,TRBJ2-7,14,CASSTGQGVYEQYF,TGTGCCAGTAGTACTGGACAGGGCGTCTACGAGCAGTACTTC
few,.,TRBV6-6,TRBJ2-2,14,CASKDSANTGELFF,TGTGCCAGCAAGGACAGCGCGAACACCGGGGAGCTGTTTTTT
.,.,TRBV5-6,TRBJ2-4,13,CASSGSGKNIQYF,TGTGCCAGCAGCGGCAGCGGGAAAAACATTCAGTACTTC
few,.,TRBV7-2,TRBJ1-1,14,CASSKRAMNTEAFF,TGTGCCAGCAGTAAAAGAGCAATGAACACTGAAGCTTTCTTT
.,TRBD1,TRBV5-4,TRBJ2-6,19,CASSLPPGQGTSGANVLTF,TGTGCCAGCAGCTTGCCCCCGGGACAGGGGACCTCTGGGGCCAACGTCCTGACTTTC
few,.,TRBV5-1,TRBJ1-1,13,CASSLGERTEAFF,TGCGCCAGCAGCTTGGGGGAGCGGACTGAAGCTTTCTTT
.,TRBD2,TRBV6-5,TRBJ2-1,15,CASTNWRGGSYEQFF,TGTGCCAGCACCAACTGGCGGGGGGGCAGCTATGAGCAGTTCTTC